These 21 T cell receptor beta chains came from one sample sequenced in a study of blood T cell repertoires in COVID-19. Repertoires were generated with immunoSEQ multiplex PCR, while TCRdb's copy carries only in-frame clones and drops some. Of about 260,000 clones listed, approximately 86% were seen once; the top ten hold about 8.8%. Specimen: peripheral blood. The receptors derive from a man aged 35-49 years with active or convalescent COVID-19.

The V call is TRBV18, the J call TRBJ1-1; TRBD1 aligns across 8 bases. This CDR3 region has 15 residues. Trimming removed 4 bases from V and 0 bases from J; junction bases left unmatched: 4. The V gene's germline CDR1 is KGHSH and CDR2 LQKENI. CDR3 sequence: CASSRDRGLNTEAFF. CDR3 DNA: TGTGCCAGCTCACGAGACAGGGGTCTGAACACTGAAGCTTTCTTT.

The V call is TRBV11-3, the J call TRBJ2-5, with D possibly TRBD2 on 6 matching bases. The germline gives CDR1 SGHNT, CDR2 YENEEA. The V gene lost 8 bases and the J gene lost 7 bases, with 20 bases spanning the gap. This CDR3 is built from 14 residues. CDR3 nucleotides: TGTGCCAGCTCAGATAGCGGAGGGACGGGGACCCAGTACTTC. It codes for CASSDSGGTGTQYF.

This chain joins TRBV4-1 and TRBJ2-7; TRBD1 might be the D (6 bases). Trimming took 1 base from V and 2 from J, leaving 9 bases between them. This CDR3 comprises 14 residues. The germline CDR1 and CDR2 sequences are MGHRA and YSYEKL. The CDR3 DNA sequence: TGCGCCAGCAGCCAAGGCCAGGGGACCTACGAGCAGTACTTC. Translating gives CASSQGQGTYEQYF.

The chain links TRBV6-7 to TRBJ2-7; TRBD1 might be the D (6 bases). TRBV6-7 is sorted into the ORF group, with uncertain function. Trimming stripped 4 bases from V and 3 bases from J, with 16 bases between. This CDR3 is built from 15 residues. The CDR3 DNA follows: TGTGCCAGCAGTTGTGGGCAGGGGATCGACTACGAGCAGTACTTC. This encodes CASSCGQGIDYEQYF.

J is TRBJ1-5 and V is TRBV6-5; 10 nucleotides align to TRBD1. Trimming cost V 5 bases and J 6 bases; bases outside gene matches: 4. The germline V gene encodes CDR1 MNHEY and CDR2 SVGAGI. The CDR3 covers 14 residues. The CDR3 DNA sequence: TGTGCCAGCAGTCGGGACAGGGGAGGTCAGCCCCAGCATTTT. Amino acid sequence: CASSRDRGGQPQHF.

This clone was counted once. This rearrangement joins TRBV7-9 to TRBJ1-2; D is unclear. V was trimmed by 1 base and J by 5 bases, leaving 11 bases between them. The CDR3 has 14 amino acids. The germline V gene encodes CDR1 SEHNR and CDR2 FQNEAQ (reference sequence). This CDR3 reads CASSLDGRQYGYTF. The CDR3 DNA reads TGTGCCAGCAGCTTAGATGGGAGGCAGTATGGCTACACCTTC.

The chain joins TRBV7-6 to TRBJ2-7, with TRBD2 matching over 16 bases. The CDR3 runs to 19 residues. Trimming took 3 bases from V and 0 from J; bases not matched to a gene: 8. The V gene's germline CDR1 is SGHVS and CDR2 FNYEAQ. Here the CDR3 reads CASSFSGTSGRASSYEQYF. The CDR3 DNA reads TGTGCCAGCAGCTTTTCCGGGACTAGCGGGAGGGCGAGCTCCTACGAGCAGTACTTC. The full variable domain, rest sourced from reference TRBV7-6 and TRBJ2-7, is GAGVSQSPRYKVTKRGQDVALRCDPISGHVSLYWYRQALGQGPEFLTYFNYEAQQDKSGLPNDRFSAERPEGSISTLTIQRTEQRDSAMYRCASSFSGTSGRASSYEQYFGPGTRLTVT.

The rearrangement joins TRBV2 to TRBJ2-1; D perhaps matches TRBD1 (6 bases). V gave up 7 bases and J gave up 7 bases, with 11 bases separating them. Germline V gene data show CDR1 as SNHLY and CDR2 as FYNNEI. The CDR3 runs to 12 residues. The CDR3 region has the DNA TGTGCCAGCATCGACAGGTTAAATGAGCAGTTCTTC. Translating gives CASIDRLNEQFF. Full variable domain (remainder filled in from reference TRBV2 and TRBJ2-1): EPEVTQTPSHQVTQMGQEVILRCVPISNHLYFYWYRQILGQKVEFLVSFYNNEISEKSEIFDDQFSVERPDGSNFTLKIRSTKLEDSAMYFCASIDRLNEQFFGPGTRLTVL.

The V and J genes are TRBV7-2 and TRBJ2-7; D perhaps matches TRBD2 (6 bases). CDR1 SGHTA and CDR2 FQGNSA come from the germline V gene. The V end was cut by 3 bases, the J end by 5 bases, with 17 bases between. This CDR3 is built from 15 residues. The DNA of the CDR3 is TGTGCCAGCAGCTTGGGAGGCTCTACTCGAGACGAGCAGTACTTC. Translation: CASSLGGSTRDEQYF.

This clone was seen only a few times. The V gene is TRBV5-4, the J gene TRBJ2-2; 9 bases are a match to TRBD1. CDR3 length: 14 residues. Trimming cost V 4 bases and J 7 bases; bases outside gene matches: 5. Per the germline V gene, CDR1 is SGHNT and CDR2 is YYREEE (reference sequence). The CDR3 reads CASSGTGGFGELFF. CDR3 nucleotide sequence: TGTGCCAGCAGCGGAACAGGGGGCTTCGGGGAGCTGTTTTTT.

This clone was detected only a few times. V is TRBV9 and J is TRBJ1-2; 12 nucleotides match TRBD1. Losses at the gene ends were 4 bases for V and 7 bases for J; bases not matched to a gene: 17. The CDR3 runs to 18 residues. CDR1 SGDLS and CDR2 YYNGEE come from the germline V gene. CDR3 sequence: CASSPSFWGTGGLSGYTF. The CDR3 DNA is TGTGCCAGCAGCCCCTCGTTCTGGGGGACAGGGGGCCTCAGTGGCTACACCTTC.

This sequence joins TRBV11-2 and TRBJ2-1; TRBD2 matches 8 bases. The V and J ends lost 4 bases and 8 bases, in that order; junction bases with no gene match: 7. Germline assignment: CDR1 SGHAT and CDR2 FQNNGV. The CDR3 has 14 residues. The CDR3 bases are TGTGCCAGCAGCTCGGGACTAGTAAGACATGAGCAGTTCTTC. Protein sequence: CASSSGLVRHEQFF.

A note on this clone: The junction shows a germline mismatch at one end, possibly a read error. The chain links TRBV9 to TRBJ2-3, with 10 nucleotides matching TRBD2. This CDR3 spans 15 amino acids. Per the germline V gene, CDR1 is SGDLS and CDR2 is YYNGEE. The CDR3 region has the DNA TGTGCCCGCAGCGTGAGCGGGGGGGCCCGGGATACGCAGTATTTT. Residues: CARSVSGGARDTQYF.

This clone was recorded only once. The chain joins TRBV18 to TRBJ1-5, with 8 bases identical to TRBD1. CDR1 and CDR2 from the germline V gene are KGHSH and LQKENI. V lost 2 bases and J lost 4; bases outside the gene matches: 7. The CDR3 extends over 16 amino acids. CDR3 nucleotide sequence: TGTGCCAGCTCACCAGGACAGGGATTGGAGAATCAGCCCCAGCATTTT. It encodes CASSPGQGLENQPQHF.

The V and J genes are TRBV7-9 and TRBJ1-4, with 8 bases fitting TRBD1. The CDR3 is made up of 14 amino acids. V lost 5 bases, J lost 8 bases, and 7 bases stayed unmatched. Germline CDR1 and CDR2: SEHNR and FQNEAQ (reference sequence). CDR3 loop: CASSLDRGSEKLFF. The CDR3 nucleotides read TGTGCCAGCAGCCTCGACAGGGGATCCGAAAAACTGTTTTTT.

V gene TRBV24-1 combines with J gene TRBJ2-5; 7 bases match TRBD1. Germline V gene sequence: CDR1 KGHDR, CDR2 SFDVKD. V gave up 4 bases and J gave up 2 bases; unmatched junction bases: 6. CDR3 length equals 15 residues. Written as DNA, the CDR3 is TGTGCCACCAGTGAAATCGGGACAGAACAAGAGACCCAGTACTTC. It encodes CATSEIGTEQETQYF.

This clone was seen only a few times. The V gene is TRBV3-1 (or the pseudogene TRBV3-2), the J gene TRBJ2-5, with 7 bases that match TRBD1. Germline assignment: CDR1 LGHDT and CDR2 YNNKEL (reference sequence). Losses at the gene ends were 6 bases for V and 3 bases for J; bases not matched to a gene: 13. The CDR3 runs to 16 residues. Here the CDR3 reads CASSSQVDRVKETQYF. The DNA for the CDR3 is TGTGCCAGCAGTAGCCAAGTAGACAGGGTGAAAGAGACCCAGTACTTC.

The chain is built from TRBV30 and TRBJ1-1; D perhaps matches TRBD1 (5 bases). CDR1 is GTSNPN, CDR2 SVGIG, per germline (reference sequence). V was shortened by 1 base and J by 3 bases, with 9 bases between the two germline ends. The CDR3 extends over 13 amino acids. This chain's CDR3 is CAWSAGDDTEAFF. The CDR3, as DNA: TGTGCCTGGAGTGCGGGGGACGACACTGAAGCTTTCTTT. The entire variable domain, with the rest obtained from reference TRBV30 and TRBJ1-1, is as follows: SQTIHQWPATLVQPVGSPLSLECTVEGTSNPNLYWYRQAAGRGLQLLFYSVGIGQISSEVPQNLSASRPQDRQFILSSKKLLLSDSGFYLCAWSAGDDTEAFFGQGTRLTVV.

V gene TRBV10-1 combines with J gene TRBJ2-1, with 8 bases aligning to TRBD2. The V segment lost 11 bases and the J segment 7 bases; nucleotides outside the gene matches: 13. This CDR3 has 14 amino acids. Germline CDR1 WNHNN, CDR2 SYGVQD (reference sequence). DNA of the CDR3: TGCGCCTCATCTAGCGGGTCGCTTTCAAATGAGCAGTTCTTC. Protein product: CASSSGSLSNEQFF.

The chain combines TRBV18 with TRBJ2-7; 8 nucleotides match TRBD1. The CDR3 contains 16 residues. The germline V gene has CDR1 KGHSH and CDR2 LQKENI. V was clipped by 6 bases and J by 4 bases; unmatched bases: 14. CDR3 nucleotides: TGTGCCAGCTCCATGAACCCGGGACAGGATTCGTACGAGCAGTACTTC. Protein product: CASSMNPGQDSYEQYF. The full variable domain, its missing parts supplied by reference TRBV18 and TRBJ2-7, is NAGVMQNPRHLVRRRGQEARLRCSPMKGHSHVYWYRQLPEEGLKFMVYLQKENIIDESGMPKERFSAEFPKEGPSILRIQQVVRGDSAAYFCASSMNPGQDSYEQYFGPGTRLTVT.

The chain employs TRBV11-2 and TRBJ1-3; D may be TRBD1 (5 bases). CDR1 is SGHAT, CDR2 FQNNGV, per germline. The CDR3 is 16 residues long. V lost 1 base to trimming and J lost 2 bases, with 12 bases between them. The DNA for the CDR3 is TGTGCCAGCAGCTTAGTAGGCAGGGCTCCTGGAAACACCATATATTTT. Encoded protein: CASSLVGRAPGNTIYF.